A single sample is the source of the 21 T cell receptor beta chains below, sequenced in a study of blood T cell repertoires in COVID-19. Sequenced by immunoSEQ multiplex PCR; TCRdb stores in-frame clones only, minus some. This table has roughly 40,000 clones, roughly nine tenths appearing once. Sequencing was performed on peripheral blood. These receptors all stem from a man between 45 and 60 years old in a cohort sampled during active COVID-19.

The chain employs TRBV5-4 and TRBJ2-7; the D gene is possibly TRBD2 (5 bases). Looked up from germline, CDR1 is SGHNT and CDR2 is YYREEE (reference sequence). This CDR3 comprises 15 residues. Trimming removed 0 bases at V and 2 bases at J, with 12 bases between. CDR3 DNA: TGTGCCAGCAGCTTGGACGGGGTCCTGACCTACGAGCAGTACGTC. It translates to CASSLDGVLTYEQYV.

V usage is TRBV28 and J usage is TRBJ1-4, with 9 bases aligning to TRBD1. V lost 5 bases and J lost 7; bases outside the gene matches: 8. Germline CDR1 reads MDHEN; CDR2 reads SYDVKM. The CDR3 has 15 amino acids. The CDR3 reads CASSPTGGQSEKLFF. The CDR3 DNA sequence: TGTGCCAGCAGTCCCACAGGGGGCCAGAGTGAAAAACTGTTTTTT. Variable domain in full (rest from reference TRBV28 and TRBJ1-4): DVKVTQSSRYLVKRTGEKVFLECVQDMDHENMFWYRQDPGLGLRLIYFSYDVKMKEKGDIPEGYSVSREKKERFSLILESASTNQTSMYLCASSPTGGQSEKLFFGSGTQLSVL.

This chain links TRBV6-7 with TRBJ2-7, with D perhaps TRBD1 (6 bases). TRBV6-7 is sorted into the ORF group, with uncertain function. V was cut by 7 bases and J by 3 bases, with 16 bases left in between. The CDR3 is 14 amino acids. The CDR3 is CASTNRVACYEQYV. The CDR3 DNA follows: TGTGCCAGCACAAACAGGGTGGCCTGCTACGAGCAGTACGTC.

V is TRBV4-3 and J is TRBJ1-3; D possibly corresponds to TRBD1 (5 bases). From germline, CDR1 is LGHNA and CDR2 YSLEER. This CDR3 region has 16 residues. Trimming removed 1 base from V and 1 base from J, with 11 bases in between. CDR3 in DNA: TGCGCCAGCAGCCAAGTGCATGCAGGGTCTGGAAACACCATATATTTT. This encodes CASSQVHAGSGNTIYF.

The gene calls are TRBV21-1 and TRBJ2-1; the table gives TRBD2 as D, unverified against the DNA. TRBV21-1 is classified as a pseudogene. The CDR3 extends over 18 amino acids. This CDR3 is CASSKDPEPSGTYNEQFF. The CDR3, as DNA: TGTGCCAGCAGCAAAGATCCCGAACCGAGCGGCACCTACAATGAGCAGTTCTTC.

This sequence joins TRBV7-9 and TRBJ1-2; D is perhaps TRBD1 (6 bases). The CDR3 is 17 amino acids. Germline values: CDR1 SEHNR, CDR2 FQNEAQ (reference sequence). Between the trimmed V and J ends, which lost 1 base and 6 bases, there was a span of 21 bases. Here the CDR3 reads CASSLDSSFDRLHGYTF. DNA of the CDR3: TGTGCCAGCAGCTTAGATAGCTCTTTTGACAGGTTGCATGGCTACACCTTC. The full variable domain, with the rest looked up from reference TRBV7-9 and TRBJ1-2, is DTGVSQNPRHKITKRGQNVTFRCDPISEHNRLYWYRQTLGQGPEFLTYFQNEAQLEKSRLLSDRFSAERPKGSFSTLEIQRTEQGDSAMYLCASSLDSSFDRLHGYTFGSGTRLTVV.

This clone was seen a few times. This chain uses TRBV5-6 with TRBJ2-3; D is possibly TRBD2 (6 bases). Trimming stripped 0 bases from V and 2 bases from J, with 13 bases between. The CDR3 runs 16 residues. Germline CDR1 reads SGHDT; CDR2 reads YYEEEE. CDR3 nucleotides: TGTGCCAGCAGCTTGGATAGTAGCGGATACACAGATACGCAGTATTTT. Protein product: CASSLDSSGYTDTQYF. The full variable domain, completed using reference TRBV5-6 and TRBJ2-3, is DAGVTQSPTHLIKTRGQQVTLRCSPKSGHDTVSWYQQALGQGPQFIFQYYEEEERQRGNFPDRFSGHQFPNYSSELNVNALLLGDSALYLCASSLDSSGYTDTQYFGPGTRLTVL.

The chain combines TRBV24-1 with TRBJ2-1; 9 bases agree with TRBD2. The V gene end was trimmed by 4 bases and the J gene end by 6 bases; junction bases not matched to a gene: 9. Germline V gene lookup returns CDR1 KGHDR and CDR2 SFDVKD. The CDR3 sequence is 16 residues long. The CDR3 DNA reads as TGTGCCACCAGTGACCCCTCTAGCGGGGAGGGCAATGAGCAGTTCTTC. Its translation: CATSDPSSGEGNEQFF.

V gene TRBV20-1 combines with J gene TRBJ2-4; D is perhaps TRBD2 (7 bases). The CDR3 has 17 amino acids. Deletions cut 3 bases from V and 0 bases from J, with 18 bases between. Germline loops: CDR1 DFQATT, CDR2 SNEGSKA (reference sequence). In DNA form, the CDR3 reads TGCAGTGCTAGTCTAGGGGGGGCCCTACTAGCCAAAAACATTCAGTACTTC. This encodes CSASLGGALLAKNIQYF.

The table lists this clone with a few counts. CDR3 sequence: CASSLLWEGTDTQYF. CDR3 bases: TGTGCCAGCAGCTTATTGTGGGAGGGCACAGATACGCAGTATTTT. The rearrangement links TRBV7-2 to TRBJ2-3; possibly TRBD2 for D (6 bases). Germline CDR1 SGHTA, CDR2 FQGNSA. The CDR3 length is 15 residues. With 2 bases removed from V and 1 base from J, the gap between germline ends came to 10 bases.

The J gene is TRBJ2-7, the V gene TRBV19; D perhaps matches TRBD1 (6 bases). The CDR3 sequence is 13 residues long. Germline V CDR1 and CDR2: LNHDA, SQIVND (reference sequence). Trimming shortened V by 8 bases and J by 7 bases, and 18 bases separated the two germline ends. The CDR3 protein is CASSGALGGEQYF. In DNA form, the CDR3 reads TGTGCCAGTTCTGGGGCCCTAGGGGGAGAGCAGTACTTC.

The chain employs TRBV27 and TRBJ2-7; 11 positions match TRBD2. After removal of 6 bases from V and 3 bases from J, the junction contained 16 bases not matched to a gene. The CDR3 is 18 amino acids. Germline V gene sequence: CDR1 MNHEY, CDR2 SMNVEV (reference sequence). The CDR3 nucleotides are TGTGCCAGCAGCCCCGAAGCAGGACTAGCGGGTTTGGGCTACGAGCAGTACGTC. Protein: CASSPEAGLAGLGYEQYV.

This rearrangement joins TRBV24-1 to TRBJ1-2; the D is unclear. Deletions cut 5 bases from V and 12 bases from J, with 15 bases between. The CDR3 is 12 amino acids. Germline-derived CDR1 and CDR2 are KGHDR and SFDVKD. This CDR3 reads CATSALGRVHTF. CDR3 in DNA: TGTGCCACCAGTGCCTTGGGCAGAGTCCACACCTTC.

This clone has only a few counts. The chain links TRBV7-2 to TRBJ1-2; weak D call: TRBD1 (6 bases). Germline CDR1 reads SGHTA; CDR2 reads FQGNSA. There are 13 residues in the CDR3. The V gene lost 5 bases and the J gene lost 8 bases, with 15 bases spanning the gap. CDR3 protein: CASSQDRPGGYTF. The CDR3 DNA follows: TGTGCCAGCAGCCAAGACAGGCCGGGAGGCTACACCTTC. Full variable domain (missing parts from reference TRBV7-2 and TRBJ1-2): GAGVSQSPSNKVTEKGKDVELRCDPISGHTALYWYRQSLGQGLEFLIYFQGNSAPDKSGLPSDRFSAERTGGSVSTLTIQRTQQEDSAVYLCASSQDRPGGYTFGSGTRLTVV.

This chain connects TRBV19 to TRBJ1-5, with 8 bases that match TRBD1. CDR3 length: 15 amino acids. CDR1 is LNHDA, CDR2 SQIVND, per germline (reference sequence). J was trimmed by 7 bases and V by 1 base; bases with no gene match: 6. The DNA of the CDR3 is TGTGCCAGTAGTATAGGGACAGGGACCAAACAGCCCCAGCATTTT. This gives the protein CASSIGTGTKQPQHF.

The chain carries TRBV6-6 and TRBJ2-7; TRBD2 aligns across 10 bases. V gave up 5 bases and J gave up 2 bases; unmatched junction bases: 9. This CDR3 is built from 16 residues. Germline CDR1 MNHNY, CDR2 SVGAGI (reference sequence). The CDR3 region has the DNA TGTGCCAGCAGTACCCGGACTAGCGGAGGTGCCTACGAGCAGTACTTC. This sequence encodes CASSTRTSGGAYEQYF.

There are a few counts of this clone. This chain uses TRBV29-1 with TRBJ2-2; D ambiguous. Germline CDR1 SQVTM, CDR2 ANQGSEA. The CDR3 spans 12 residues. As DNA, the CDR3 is TGCACCGTGAGGAGGAACACCGGGGAGCTGTTTTTT. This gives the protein CTVRRNTGELFF.

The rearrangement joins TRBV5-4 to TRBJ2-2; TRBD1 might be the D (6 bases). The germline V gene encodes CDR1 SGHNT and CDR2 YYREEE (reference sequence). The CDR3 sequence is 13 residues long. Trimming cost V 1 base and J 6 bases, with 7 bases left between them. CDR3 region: CASSLTGSGELFF. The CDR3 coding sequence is TGTGCCAGCAGCTTGACAGGGTCCGGGGAGCTGTTTTTT.

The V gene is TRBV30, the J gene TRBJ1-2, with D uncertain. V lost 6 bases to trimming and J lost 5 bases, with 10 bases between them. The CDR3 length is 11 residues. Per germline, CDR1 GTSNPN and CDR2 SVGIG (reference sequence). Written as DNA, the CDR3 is TGTGCCTGCGAGGGATTTTATGGCTACACCTTC. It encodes CACEGFYGYTF.

The CDR3 sequence is CASSSPGQYNEQFF. The CDR3 coding sequence is TGTGCCAGCAGCTCTCCGGGACAGTACAATGAGCAGTTCTTC. The chain employs TRBV7-3 and TRBJ2-1, with 7 nucleotides matching TRBD1. CDR3 size: 14 residues. The V segment lost 4 bases and the J segment 4 bases; nucleotides outside the gene matches: 4. Per germline, CDR1 SGHTA and CDR2 FQGTGA.

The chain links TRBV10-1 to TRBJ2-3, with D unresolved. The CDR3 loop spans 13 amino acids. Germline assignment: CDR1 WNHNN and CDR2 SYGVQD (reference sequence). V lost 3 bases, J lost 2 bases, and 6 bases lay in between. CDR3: CASSDYVTDTQYF. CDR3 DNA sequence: TGCGCCAGCAGTGATTATGTCACAGATACGCAGTATTTT.